These T cell receptor beta chains were read from a single sample in a study of early T cells in non-severe SARS-CoV-2 infection. TCRdb passed the 5' RACE reads through MiXCR, listing each CDR3 protein once. The sample lists approximately 52,000 distinct CDR3 sequences; 8% to 10% were seen once. The sequenced material came from whole blood. Receptors were obtained from an adult who was a healthcare worker with PCR-confirmed SARS-CoV-2 infection or an uninfected control (not recorded which). CDR3s include the opening cysteine and the closing phenylalanine or tryptophan. A D gene is named only where the DNA matches it firmly. Clone sizes are given selectively: once, few, many, or a class where the clone is expanded.

abundance: -; v_gene: TRBV10-3; len: 11; j_gene: TRBJ2-5; d_gene: -; CDR3aa: CAISESGTQYF; CDR3nt: TGTGCCATCAGTGAGTCGGGGACCCAGTACTTC
abundance: few; v_gene: TRBV28; len: 14; j_gene: TRBJ2-7; d_gene: TRBD1; CDR3aa: CASSSGTVLGEQYF; CDR3nt: TGTGCCAGCAGTTCCGGGACAGTCTTGGGGGAGCAGTACTTC
abundance: many; v_gene: TRBV12-3/TRBV12-4; len: 14; j_gene: TRBJ1-5; d_gene: -; CDR3aa: CASSPQEGSQPQHF; CDR3nt: TGTGCCAGCAGCCCCCAAGAGGGGAGTCAGCCCCAGCATTTT
abundance: many; v_gene: TRBV29-1; len: 12; j_gene: TRBJ2-1; d_gene: -; CDR3aa: CSVGKGYNEQFF; CDR3nt: TGCAGCGTGGGAAAGGGCTACAATGAGCAGTTCTTC
abundance: many; v_gene: TRBV29-1; len: 14; j_gene: TRBJ2-2; d_gene: -; CDR3aa: CSVSGTSWTGELFF; CDR3nt: TGCAGCGTGTCCGGGACAAGTTGGACCGGGGAGCTGTTTTTT
abundance: medium-sized; v_gene: TRBV20-1; len: 15; j_gene: TRBJ2-1; d_gene: TRBD2; CDR3aa: CSAQNLAGGDNEQFF; CDR3nt: TGCAGTGCCCAAAACCTAGCGGGAGGGGACAATGAGCAGTTCTTC
abundance: many; v_gene: TRBV10-3; len: 22; j_gene: TRBJ1-3; d_gene: -; CDR3aa: CAISESLLASVTNRNSGNTIYF; CDR3nt: TGTGCCATCAGTGAGTCGCTTTTGGCGTCAGTGACGAACCGAAACTCTGGAAACACCATATATTTT
abundance: -; v_gene: TRBV6-2/TRBV6-3; len: 15; j_gene: TRBJ1-6; d_gene: TRBD1; CDR3aa: CASTRPGTGGSPLHF; CDR3nt: TGTGCCAGCACCCGCCCCGGGACAGGGGGTTCACCCCTCCACTTT
abundance: -; v_gene: TRBV12-3/TRBV12-4; len: 14; j_gene: TRBJ2-3; d_gene: TRBD2; CDR3aa: CASSRSGGTDTQYF; CDR3nt: TGTGCCAGCAGCCGGAGCGGGGGCACAGATACGCAGTATTTT
abundance: -; v_gene: TRBV2; len: 15; j_gene: TRBJ2-1; d_gene: TRBD1; CDR3aa: CASSQRTGPLNEQFF; CDR3nt: TGTGCCAGCAGTCAACGGACAGGACCGCTCAATGAGCAGTTCTTC
abundance: -; v_gene: TRBV11-2; len: 15; j_gene: TRBJ2-1; d_gene: TRBD2; CDR3aa: CASSYTGGVYNEQFF; CDR3nt: TGTGCCAGCAGCTACACGGGGGGGGTGTACAATGAGCAGTTCTTC
abundance: -; v_gene: TRBV6-6; len: 16; j_gene: TRBJ2-7; d_gene: TRBD1; CDR3aa: CASSTPPTGGVDEQYF; CDR3nt: TGTGCCAGCAGTACCCCCCCGACAGGGGGAGTCGACGAGCAGTACTTC
abundance: -; v_gene: TRBV18; len: 16; j_gene: TRBJ1-4; d_gene: -; CDR3aa: CASSPDMVSRAGKLFF; CDR3nt: TGTGCCAGCTCACCCGATATGGTGAGTCGGGCCGGAAAACTGTTTTTT
abundance: -; v_gene: TRBV9; len: 12; j_gene: TRBJ2-1; d_gene: -; CDR3aa: CASSAGTNEQFF; CDR3nt: TGTGCCAGCAGCGCGGGGACGAATGAGCAGTTCTTC
abundance: -; v_gene: TRBV5-1; len: 22; j_gene: TRBJ2-1; d_gene: -; CDR3aa: CASYPQLDTIPDPKANYNEQFF; CDR3nt: TGCGCCAGCTATCCCCAACTTGACACTATCCCAGACCCCAAAGCGAACTACAATGAGCAGTTCTTC
abundance: -; v_gene: TRBV10-1; len: 13; j_gene: TRBJ1-1; d_gene: TRBD1; CDR3aa: CATRQGWNTEAFF; CDR3nt: TGCGCCACACGACAGGGCTGGAACACTGAAGCTTTCTTT
abundance: -; v_gene: TRBV20-1; len: 16; j_gene: TRBJ2-5; d_gene: TRBD2; CDR3aa: CSASPLISGREETQYF; CDR3nt: TGCAGTGCTAGCCCCCTAATTAGCGGGAGGGAAGAGACCCAGTACTTC
abundance: -; v_gene: TRBV28; len: 12; j_gene: TRBJ2-2; d_gene: -; CDR3aa: CASRSYTGELFF; CDR3nt: TGTGCCAGCAGATCTTATACCGGGGAGCTGTTTTTT
abundance: -; v_gene: TRBV4-2; len: 16; j_gene: TRBJ2-5; d_gene: TRBD2; CDR3aa: CASSRGLAGFQETQYF; CDR3nt: TGTGCCAGCAGCCGCGGACTAGCGGGGTTCCAAGAGACCCAGTACTTC
abundance: many; v_gene: TRBV7-3; len: 16; j_gene: TRBJ2-1; d_gene: TRBD2; CDR3aa: CASSLVPGLDANEQFF; CDR3nt: TGTGCCAGCAGCTTAGTACCGGGACTAGACGCCAATGAGCAGTTCTTC
abundance: -; v_gene: TRBV20-1; len: 15; j_gene: TRBJ1-6; d_gene: -; CDR3aa: CSAPRTNRDNSPLHF; CDR3nt: TGCAGTGCCCCGAGAACCAACAGGGATAATTCACCCCTCCACTTT
abundance: -; v_gene: TRBV29-1; len: 12; j_gene: TRBJ2-7; d_gene: -; CDR3aa: CSVEVQGGEQYF; CDR3nt: TGCAGCGTTGAAGTCCAGGGGGGCGAGCAGTACTTC
abundance: -; v_gene: TRBV7-9; len: 10; j_gene: TRBJ2-5; d_gene: -; CDR3aa: CASAGETQYF; CDR3nt: TGTGCCAGCGCCGGGGAGACCCAGTACTTC
abundance: few; v_gene: TRBV7-8; len: 14; j_gene: TRBJ2-7; d_gene: -; CDR3aa: CASSLRTSSYEQYF; CDR3nt: TGTGCCAGCAGCTTAAGGACCAGCTCCTACGAGCAGTACTTC
abundance: many; v_gene: TRBV12-3/TRBV12-4; len: 16; j_gene: TRBJ2-3; d_gene: TRBD2; CDR3aa: CASSPYSGGAKDTQYF; CDR3nt: TGTGCCAGCAGTCCCTATAGCGGGGGGGCCAAAGATACGCAGTATTTT
abundance: -; v_gene: TRBV6-5; len: 15; j_gene: TRBJ2-3; d_gene: TRBD1; CDR3aa: CASHLGTGYTDTQYF; CDR3nt: TGTGCCAGCCACCTGGGGACAGGGTACACAGATACGCAGTATTTT
abundance: many; v_gene: TRBV28; len: 13; j_gene: TRBJ1-5; d_gene: -; CDR3aa: CASSQGTYQPQHF; CDR3nt: TGTGCCAGCAGCCAAGGCACCTATCAGCCCCAGCATTTT
abundance: -; v_gene: TRBV28; len: 14; j_gene: TRBJ2-1; d_gene: -; CDR3aa: CASHRTSFYNEQFF; CDR3nt: TGTGCCAGCCACCGGACATCATTTTACAATGAGCAGTTCTTC